This is a list of T cell receptor beta chains from one sample in a study of neurological immune-mediated disorders. TCRdb itself ran the 5' RACE reads through MiXCR, one entry per CDR3 protein. The sample lists around 60,000 distinct CDR3 sequences; approximately 3.6% were seen once. Source material: PBMCs. The receptors originated from a woman aged 55-70 years with multiple sclerosis. Both conserved end residues are part of each CDR3. The D gene is left open where the match is weak. Not all rows give a size; the values are once, few, many and, for expanded clones, a class.

CAISVRGTSAGTQYF	TGTGCCATCAGTGTCCGGGGGACTAGTGCGGGTACGCAGTATTTT	many	TRBV10-3	TRBJ2-3	TRBD2
CASSVEFSSYNEQFF	TGTGCCAGCAGCGTAGAGTTCAGCTCCTACAATGAGCAGTTCTTC	many	TRBV11-2	TRBJ2-1	NA
CASSLGKRNTGELFF	TGTGCCAGCAGCTTGGGCAAGCGGAACACCGGGGAGCTGTTTTTT	many	TRBV5-6	TRBJ2-2	NA
CASSPTGLGTEAFF	TGTGCCAGCAGCCCAACAGGACTCGGCACTGAAGCTTTCTTT	many	TRBV12-3/TRBV12-4	TRBJ1-1	NA
CASSPRGAENVAEAFF	TGTGCCAGCAGCCCACGAGGCGCGGAGAATGTGGCTGAAGCTTTCTTT	many	TRBV7-9	TRBJ1-1	NA
CASSWTERSEQYF	TGTGCCAGCAGTTGGACGGAGCGGTCCGAGCAGTACTTC	many	TRBV27	TRBJ2-7	NA
CASSLASTPPYEQYF	TGCGCCAGCAGCTTGGCCTCGACACCTCCCTACGAGCAGTACTTC	many	TRBV5-1	TRBJ2-7	NA
CSARVLAGNEQFF	TGCAGTGCTAGAGTACTAGCTGGCAATGAGCAGTTCTTC	NA	TRBV20-1	TRBJ2-1	NA
CASSVSSPAIEAFF	TGTGCCAGCAGCGTATCCTCCCCCGCAATTGAAGCTTTCTTT	many	TRBV7-8	TRBJ1-1	NA
CASSEAPFRTDTQYF	TGTGCCAGCAGTGAAGCGCCGTTCCGCACAGATACGCAGTATTTT	many	TRBV2	TRBJ2-3	NA
CSARSAEGVSGELFF	TGCAGTGCTAGGTCCGCGGAGGGGGTGTCCGGGGAGCTGTTTTTT	many	TRBV20-1	TRBJ2-2	NA
CASSHLLMTDHYEQYF	TGTGCCAGCAGCCACCTCCTAATGACGGACCACTACGAGCAGTACTTC	many	TRBV28	TRBJ2-7	NA
CASSSTQGLSYEQYF	TGCGCCAGCAGTTCAACTCAGGGGTTGTCCTACGAGCAGTACTTC	many	TRBV5-1	TRBJ2-7	NA
CASSYYPGRGSDTQYF	TGTGCCAGCAGTTACTACCCCGGGAGAGGATCAGATACGCAGTATTTT	many	TRBV6-6	TRBJ2-3	NA
CASSLIGTATYEQYF	TGTGCCAGCAGCTTGATCGGGACAGCCACCTACGAGCAGTACTTC	many	TRBV5-5	TRBJ2-7	TRBD1
CSASYNTDTQYF	TGCAGTGCTAGTTATAACACAGATACGCAGTATTTT	many	TRBV20-1	TRBJ2-3	NA
CASSLMGNYGYTF	TGTGCCAGCAGTTTGATGGGGAACTATGGCTACACCTTC	many	TRBV27	TRBJ1-2	NA
CSASYPTAADTQYF	TGCAGTGCTAGCTATCCCACAGCGGCAGATACGCAGTATTTT	many	TRBV20-1	TRBJ2-3	NA
CASSRDRGGYEQYF	TGTGCCAGCAGCCGGGACAGGGGAGGTTACGAGCAGTACTTC	many	TRBV5-6	TRBJ2-7	TRBD1
CASSQDRGYQPQHF	TGTGCCAGCAGTCAAGACAGGGGGTACCAGCCCCAGCATTTT	many	TRBV6-5	TRBJ1-5	TRBD1
CASSPPFGTSGPSTDTQYF	TGTGCCAGCTCACCACCCTTCGGGACTAGCGGACCTAGCACAGATACGCAGTATTTT	many	TRBV18	TRBJ2-3	TRBD2
CASSSGTEYYEQYF	TGTGCCAGCAGTTCCGGGACAGAGTACTACGAGCAGTACTTC	NA	TRBV28	TRBJ2-7	TRBD1
CASSPLTDRGYGYTF	TGTGCCAGCAGCCCTTTAACGGACAGGGGTTATGGCTACACCTTC	many	TRBV7-8	TRBJ1-2	TRBD1
CASSLSPSNEQFF	TGCGCCAGCAGCTTGAGTCCGTCTAATGAGCAGTTCTTC	many	TRBV5-1	TRBJ2-1	NA
CSASSSSGSSYNEQFF	TGCAGTGCTAGCTCTTCTAGCGGGAGCTCCTACAATGAGCAGTTCTTC	many	TRBV20-1	TRBJ2-1	TRBD2
CSARSSGRLETQYF	TGCAGTGCTAGAAGTAGCGGGCGTCTAGAGACCCAGTACTTC	many	TRBV20-1	TRBJ2-5	TRBD2
CASSFGPSGSVYEQYF	TGTGCCAGCAGCTTCGGTCCTAGCGGGAGTGTGTACGAGCAGTACTTC	NA	TRBV7-9	TRBJ2-7	TRBD2
CASRHETGGGYGYTF	TGCGCCAGCAGACACGAGACAGGGGGAGGATATGGCTACACCTTC	many	TRBV5-1	TRBJ1-2	TRBD1
CASSESGQPQHF	TGCGCCAGCAGTGAGTCGGGACAGCCCCAGCATTTT	many	TRBV10-2	TRBJ1-5	NA
CSALKDVYQETQYF	TGCAGCGCCCTTAAGGACGTCTACCAAGAGACCCAGTACTTC	many	TRBV29-1	TRBJ2-5	NA
CAISFQPGNTIYF	TGTGCCATCTCCTTCCAGCCTGGAAACACCATATATTTT	medium-sized	TRBV10-3	TRBJ1-3	NA
CASRKVYGYTF	TGTGCCAGCAGGAAAGTCTATGGCTACACCTTC	many	TRBV28	TRBJ1-2	NA
CASSLGPPGLAGKSQYF	TGTGCCAGCAGCTTAGGGCCTCCTGGACTAGCGGGTAAATCACAGTACTTC	many	TRBV7-2	TRBJ2-7	TRBD2
CASSFIRGGTAKNIQYF	TGTGCCAGCAGCTTTATTAGGGGGGGGACAGCCAAAAACATTCAGTACTTC	many	TRBV5-6	TRBJ2-4	NA
CASTGLEVTHTQYF	TGTGCCAGCACGGGGCTAGAGGTGACACATACGCAGTATTTT	many	TRBV12-3/TRBV12-4	TRBJ2-3	NA
CSARAVPTDTQYF	TGCAGTGCTAGAGCGGTACCCACAGATACGCAGTATTTT	many	TRBV20-1	TRBJ2-3	NA
CASRRDSGDHEQYF	TGTGCCAGCAGGCGGGACAGTGGTGACCACGAGCAGTACTTC	many	TRBV12-3/TRBV12-4	TRBJ2-7	NA
CSAPTSSEQFF	TGCAGTGCACCGACTAGCAGTGAGCAGTTCTTC	many	TRBV20-1	TRBJ2-1	TRBD2
CASSQFGQRGGSYEQYF	TGTGCCAGTAGCCAATTTGGACAGCGCGGTGGATCCTACGAGCAGTACTTC	NA	TRBV12-3/TRBV12-4	TRBJ2-7	NA
CASRSGLSVANVLTF	TGCGCCAGCAGATCGGGACTGTCCGTAGCCAACGTCCTGACTTTC	many	TRBV5-1	TRBJ2-6	NA
CASRTAGTNTGELFF	TGCGCCAGCAGGACCGCAGGAACGAACACCGGGGAGCTGTTTTTT	many	TRBV5-1	TRBJ2-2	NA
CASSQGSDRVSEKLFF	TGTGCCAGCAGCCAAGGATCGGACAGGGTCTCCGAAAAACTGTTTTTT	many	TRBV4-2	TRBJ1-4	TRBD1
CASSLSTGNYGYTF	TGTGCCAGCAGCTTAAGTACAGGGAACTATGGCTACACCTTC	many	TRBV7-2	TRBJ1-2	NA
CASRAYNEQFF	TGTGCCAGCAGGGCATACAATGAGCAGTTCTTC	many	TRBV2	TRBJ2-1	NA
CASSFKGATHEQYF	TGCGCCAGCAGCTTCAAGGGGGCGACCCACGAGCAGTACTTC	many	TRBV5-1	TRBJ2-7	TRBD1
CSAQVGGRGNQPQHF	TGCAGTGCTCAAGTGGGAGGGCGGGGCAATCAGCCCCAGCATTTT	many	TRBV20-1	TRBJ1-5	NA
CASSPGSGRFKEQFF	TGTGCCAGCTCACCAGGTAGCGGGAGATTCAAGGAGCAGTTCTTC	few	TRBV18	TRBJ2-1	TRBD2
CASRAGARTDTQYF	TGTGCCAGCAGAGCGGGGGCCCGCACAGATACGCAGTATTTT	many	TRBV28	TRBJ2-3	TRBD2
CASSPPSGQPQHF	TGTGCCAGCTCACCACCGAGCGGACAGCCCCAGCATTTT	few	TRBV18	TRBJ1-5	NA
CASSLGGYSSPLHF	TGTGCCAGCAGCTTGGGAGGGTATAGCTCACCCCTCCACTTT	many	TRBV7-3	TRBJ1-6	NA
CASSYSNVVMSDEQFF	TGTGCCAGCAGTTACTCGAATGTGGTTATGTCGGATGAGCAGTTCTTC	NA	TRBV6-2/TRBV6-3	TRBJ2-1	NA
CASSWFRGEDTDTQYF	TGCGCCAGCAGCTGGTTTCGGGGGGAAGACACAGATACGCAGTATTTT	many	TRBV5-1	TRBJ2-3	TRBD2
CSVQTGSGGVGEAFF	TGCAGCGTCCAAACAGGATCAGGGGGCGTGGGTGAAGCTTTCTTT	many	TRBV29-1	TRBJ1-1	TRBD1
CSARYGLRNTEAFF	TGCAGTGCTAGATACGGACTGAGGAACACTGAAGCTTTCTTT	many	TRBV20-1	TRBJ1-1	NA
CSARAGREQYF	TGCAGTGCTAGAGCAGGGCGCGAGCAGTACTTC	many	TRBV20-1	TRBJ2-7	NA